These 18 T cell receptor beta chains were all obtained from the same sample, sequenced in a study of STAT3 mutations in large granular lymphocyte leukemia. Profiled with immunoSEQ multiplex PCR; TCRdb holds only in-frame clones, not every one. The repertoire consists of more than 3,500 clones, with 62% occurring once and the leading ten covering around 40%. Findings and limits, study-wide: At least one immunodominant TCR beta clonotype appeared in every T-cell large granular lymphocyte leukemia patient.

These receptors have no known antigen. Sequenced input: PBMCs. These receptors were collected from a human donor with T large granular lymphocyte leukemia. Some clones in this sample may be carry-over from other donors' samples.

The V gene is TRBV29-1, the J gene TRBJ2-3; possibly TRBD2 for D (6 bases). V was cut by 4 bases and J by 0 bases, with 14 bases left in between. Germline V lookup: CDR1 SQVTM, CDR2 ANQGSEA. There are 15 residues in the CDR3. The CDR3 DNA reads as TGCAGCGTTGCTCTAGCGAGCTTGAGCACAGATACGCAGTATTTT. It is translated as CSVALASLSTDTQYF.

The gene calls are TRBV6-5 and TRBJ1-1; D is unresolved. The ends were cut back, 0 bases at V and 4 bases at J, with 15 bases in the middle. The CDR3 has 16 residues. Germline CDR1 is MNHEY and CDR2 is SVGAGI. The CDR3 coding sequence is TGTGCCAGCAGTTACTCAAGGACCCGCACCCGCACTGAAGCTTTCTTT. Translated: CASSYSRTRTRTEAFF.

CDR3 in DNA: TGTGCCAGCTCACCAGGAGGGCGCACAGATACGCAGTATTTT. This gives the protein CASSPGGRTDTQYF. V usage is TRBV18 and J usage is TRBJ2-3; perhaps TRBD2 as D (6 bases). The CDR3 spans 14 residues. Germline values: CDR1 KGHSH, CDR2 LQKENI. Deletions cut 2 bases from V and 1 base from J, with 7 bases between. Supplemented by reference TRBV18 and TRBJ2-3, the full variable domain reads NAGVMQNPRHLVRRRGQEARLRCSPMKGHSHVYWYRQLPEEGLKFMVYLQKENIIDESGMPKERFSAEFPKEGPSILRIQQVVRGDSAAYFCASSPGGRTDTQYFGPGTRLTVL.

The genes are TRBV5-4 and TRBJ2-7; D possibly corresponds to TRBD2 (6 bases). CDR1 is SGHNT and CDR2 is YYREEE in the germline V gene (reference sequence). V lost 5 bases to trimming and J lost 4 bases, with 16 bases between them. The CDR3 is 14 amino acids. Written as DNA, the CDR3 is TGTGCCAGCAGTCGAAGGGGACTGCTTTACGAGCAGTACTTC. Its translation is CASSRRGLLYEQYF.

V and J are TRBV6-6 and TRBJ1-5; the D gene is possibly TRBD1 (6 bases). This CDR3 has 12 amino acids. Trimming left V 3 bases short and J 7 bases short, with 7 bases between. CDR1 is MNHNY and CDR2 is SVGAGI in the germline V gene (reference sequence). CDR3 coding DNA: TGTGCCAGCAGTTATCAGGGGCAGCCCCAGCATTTT. Its protein is CASSYQGQPQHF.

The rearrangement uses TRBV7-2 and TRBJ2-3; D not certain. V lost 4 bases and J lost 2, with 19 bases in between. Germline V gives CDR1 SGHTA, CDR2 FQGNSA. The CDR3 length is 17 residues. The CDR3 region has the DNA TGTGCCAGCAGCTACCACCAAACTTTCAGTCCCACAGATACGCAGTATTTT. This gives the protein CASSYHQTFSPTDTQYF.

The chain carries TRBV30 and TRBJ2-3, with TRBD2 matching 8 bases. Losses at the gene ends were 4 bases for V and 5 bases for J; bases not matched to a gene: 2. Germline CDR1 and CDR2: GTSNPN and SVGIG (reference sequence). The CDR3 length is 12 residues. The DNA for the CDR3 is TGTGCCTGGATGCTAGCGGGAGATACGCAGTATTTT. It translates to CAWMLAGDTQYF.

The chain employs TRBV7-9 and TRBJ2-7; a weak D match, TRBD2 (6 bases). This CDR3 is built from 13 residues. Germline loops: CDR1 SEHNR, CDR2 FQNEAQ (reference sequence). Deletions cut 0 bases from V and 4 bases from J, with 7 bases between. The CDR3 reads CASSLAGTYEQYF. CDR3 DNA sequence: TGTGCCAGCAGCTTAGCCGGGACTTACGAGCAGTACTTC. Variable domain in full (rest from reference TRBV7-9 and TRBJ2-7): DTGVSQNPRHKITKRGQNVTFRCDPISEHNRLYWYRQTLGQGPEFLTYFQNEAQLEKSRLLSDRFSAERPKGSFSTLEIQRTEQGDSAMYLCASSLAGTYEQYFGPGTRLTVT.

This clone has only a few counts. CDR3 sequence: CASSAGQGIGTEAFF. CDR3 DNA: TGTGCCAGCAGTGCAGGACAGGGGATTGGCACTGAAGCTTTCTTT. This sequence joins TRBV6-1 and TRBJ1-1; the match to TRBD1 covers 9 bases. J lost 4 bases, V lost 4 bases, and 7 bases had no gene match. Germline CDR1 reads MNHNS; CDR2 reads SASEGT. The CDR3 runs 15 residues.

Judged by abundance, this clone is medium-sized. This sequence joins TRBV5-6 and TRBJ2-7, with TRBD1 matching 10 bases. V lost 4 bases, J lost 4 bases, and 5 bases stayed unmatched. This CDR3 has 14 residues. Germline V gene data show CDR1 as SGHDT and CDR2 as YYEEEE. CDR3 nucleotides: TGTGCCAGCAGCCAGGGACAGGGGCGATACGAGCAGTACTTC. Translated, it gives CASSQGQGRYEQYF.

By its share, this clone is large. This chain connects TRBV4-2 to TRBJ1-2; TRBD1 matches 10 bases. The germline V gene has CDR1 LGHNA and CDR2 YNFKEQ. The CDR3 runs to 17 residues. The V and J ends lost 0 bases and 8 bases, in that order; junction bases with no gene match: 12. The CDR3 DNA reads as TGTGCCAGCAGCCAAGAGCTGGGGGGACAGGGGCGGGGAGGCTACACCTTC. It encodes CASSQELGGQGRGGYTF.

This clone occurred once. V and J are TRBV25-1 and TRBJ1-5; possible D gene TRBD1, 6 bases. Trimming removed 2 bases from V and 4 bases from J, with 9 bases in between. The germline V gene encodes CDR1 MGHDK and CDR2 SYGVNS. The CDR3 has 14 residues. CDR3: CASSEQGFNQPQHF. CDR3 sequence (DNA): TGTGCCAGCAGTGAACAGGGGTTTAATCAGCCCCAGCATTTT.

The chain has TRBV4-3 and TRBJ1-5, with D perhaps matching TRBD1 (5 bases). Germline V lookup: CDR1 LGHNA, CDR2 YSLEER. The CDR3 runs to 15 residues. V dropped 0 bases and J dropped 11 bases, with 17 bases sitting between them. The CDR3 loop reads CASSQDLEPAGTQHF. The CDR3 DNA follows: TGCGCCAGCAGCCAAGATCTTGAGCCCGCAGGGACCCAGCATTTT.

This chain connects TRBV9 to TRBJ1-4; D is unresolved. The germline V gene has CDR1 SGDLS and CDR2 YYNGEE. The CDR3 runs 14 residues. The V end was cut by 4 bases, the J end by 7 bases, with 14 bases between. Here the CDR3 DNA reads TGTGCCAGCAGCATATCCACGAGCAGTGAAAAACTGTTTTTT. This codes for CASSISTSSEKLFF.

This chain connects TRBV5-1 to TRBJ2-7; D perhaps matches TRBD2 (6 bases). V lost 5 bases and J 0 bases, leaving 9 bases between the germline ends. Germline V CDR1 and CDR2: SGHRS, YFSETQ. This CDR3 region has 13 residues. CDR3 sequence reads: CASRTGGSYEQYF. The CDR3 bases are TGCGCCAGCAGGACCGGGGGCTCCTACGAGCAGTACTTC.

This clone was counted a few times. The chain couples TRBV18 to TRBJ1-5; the D is unclear. The CDR3 spans 16 residues. V lost 1 base to trimming and J lost 0 bases, with 10 bases between them. Germline CDR1 is KGHSH and CDR2 is LQKENI. The CDR3 DNA reads TGTGCCAGCTCACCACGAGAAGTATATAGCAATCAGCCCCAGCATTTT. Translated, it gives CASSPREVYSNQPQHF. Drawing the rest from reference TRBV18 and TRBJ1-5, the complete variable domain is NAGVMQNPRHLVRRRGQEARLRCSPMKGHSHVYWYRQLPEEGLKFMVYLQKENIIDESGMPKERFSAEFPKEGPSILRIQQVVRGDSAAYFCASSPREVYSNQPQHFGDGTRLSIL.

The chain links TRBV29-1 to TRBJ2-7; 9 nucleotides align to TRBD1. Germline-derived CDR1 and CDR2 are SQVTM and ANQGSEA. The trim removed 7 bases at V and 4 bases at J, leaving 8 bases unmatched. The CDR3 length is 13 residues. CDR3 amino acids: CSAAGTGQYEQYF. The CDR3 DNA sequence: TGCAGCGCCGCCGGGACAGGGCAGTACGAGCAGTACTTC.

The CDR3 nucleotides read TGTGCCAGCTCACTCCGACAGGGAGCCCAGCATTTT. Translating it yields CASSLRQGAQHF. V is TRBV18 and J is TRBJ1-5, with 7 positions matching TRBD1. V gave up 4 bases and J gave up 11 bases; unmatched junction bases: 5. Germline-derived CDR1 and CDR2 are KGHSH and LQKENI. CDR3 length: 12 amino acids.